This TCR beta chain was retrieved from a study of T cell changes during pregnancy in multiple sclerosis. V lost 3 bases and J lost 8; bases outside the gene matches: 10. The CDR3 length is 15 residues. The V gene's germline CDR1 is LGHNA and CDR2 YSLEER. TCRdb's copy holds only in-frame clones and misses some; the assay was immunoSEQ multiplex PCR. The sample lists around 100,000 clones, approximately 92% occurring once. This clone was seen only once. The sample in question was peripheral blood, obtained in the second trimester of pregnancy. This sequence was found in a female donor with multiple sclerosis, enrolled in a pregnancy study. The chain combines TRBV4-3 with TRBJ2-1; 7 bases align to TRBD2. This CDR3 is CASSQFGGSSHEQFF. The DNA of the CDR3 is TGCGCCAGCAGCCAGTTCGGCGGGAGTTCGCATGAGCAGTTCTTC.